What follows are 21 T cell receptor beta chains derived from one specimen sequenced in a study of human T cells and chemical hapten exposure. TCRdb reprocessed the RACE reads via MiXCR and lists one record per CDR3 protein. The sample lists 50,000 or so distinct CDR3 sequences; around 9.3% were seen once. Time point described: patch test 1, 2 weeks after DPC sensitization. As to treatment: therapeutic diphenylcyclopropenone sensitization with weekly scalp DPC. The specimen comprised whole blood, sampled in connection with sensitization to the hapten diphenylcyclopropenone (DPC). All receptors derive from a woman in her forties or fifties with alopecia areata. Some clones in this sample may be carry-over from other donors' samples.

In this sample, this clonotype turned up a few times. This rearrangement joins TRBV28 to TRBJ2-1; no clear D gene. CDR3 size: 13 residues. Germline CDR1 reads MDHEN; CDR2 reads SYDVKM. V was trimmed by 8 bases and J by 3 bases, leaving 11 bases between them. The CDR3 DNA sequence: TGTGCCAGCGTGAACGAGGTCTACAATGAGCAGTTCTTC. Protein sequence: CASVNEVYNEQFF. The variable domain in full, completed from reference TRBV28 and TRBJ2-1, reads DVKVTQSSRYLVKRTGEKVFLECVQDMDHENMFWYRQDPGLGLRLIYFSYDVKMKEKGDIPEGYSVSREKKERFSLILESASTNQTSMYLCASVNEVYNEQFFGPGTRLTVL.

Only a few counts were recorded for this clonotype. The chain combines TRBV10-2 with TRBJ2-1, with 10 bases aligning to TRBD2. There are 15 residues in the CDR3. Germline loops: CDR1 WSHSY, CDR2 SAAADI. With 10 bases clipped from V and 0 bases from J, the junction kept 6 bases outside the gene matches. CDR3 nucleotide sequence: TGCGCCACCACTAGCGGGACCAGCTCCTACAATGAGCAGTTCTTC. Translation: CATTSGTSSYNEQFF.

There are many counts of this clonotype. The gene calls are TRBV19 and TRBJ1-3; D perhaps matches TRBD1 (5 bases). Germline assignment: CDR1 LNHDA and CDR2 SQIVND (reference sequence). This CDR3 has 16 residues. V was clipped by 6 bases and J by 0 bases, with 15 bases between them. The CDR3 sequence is CASSPVGVPSGNTIYF. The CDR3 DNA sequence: TGTGCCAGTAGCCCCGTAGGGGTTCCCTCTGGAAACACCATATATTTT. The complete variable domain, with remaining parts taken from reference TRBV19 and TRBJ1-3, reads DGGITQSPKYLFRKEGQNVTLSCEQNLNHDAMYWYRQDPGQGLRLIYYSQIVNDFQKGDIAEGYSVSREKKESFPLTVTSAQKNPTAFYLCASSPVGVPSGNTIYFGEGSWLTVV.

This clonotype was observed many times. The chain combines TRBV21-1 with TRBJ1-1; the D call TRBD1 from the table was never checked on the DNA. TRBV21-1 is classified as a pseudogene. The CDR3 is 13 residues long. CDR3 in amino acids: CASSWGLNTEAFF. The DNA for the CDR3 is TGTGCCAGCAGCTGGGGACTGAACACTGAAGCTTTCTTT.

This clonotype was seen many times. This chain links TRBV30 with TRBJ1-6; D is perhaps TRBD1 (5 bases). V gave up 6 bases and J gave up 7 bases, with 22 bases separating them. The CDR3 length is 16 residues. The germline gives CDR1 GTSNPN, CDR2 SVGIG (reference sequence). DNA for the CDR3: TGTGCCTGCCCACGGGGGGGAGCCCCTGGCAATTCACCCCTCCACTTT. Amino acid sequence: CACPRGGAPGNSPLHF.

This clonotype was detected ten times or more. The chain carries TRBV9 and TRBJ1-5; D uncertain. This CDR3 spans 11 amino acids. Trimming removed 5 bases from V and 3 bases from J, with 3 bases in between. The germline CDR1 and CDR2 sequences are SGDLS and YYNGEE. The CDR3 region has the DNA TGTGCCAGCAGTCTCAATCAGCCCCAGCATTTT. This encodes CASSLNQPQHF.

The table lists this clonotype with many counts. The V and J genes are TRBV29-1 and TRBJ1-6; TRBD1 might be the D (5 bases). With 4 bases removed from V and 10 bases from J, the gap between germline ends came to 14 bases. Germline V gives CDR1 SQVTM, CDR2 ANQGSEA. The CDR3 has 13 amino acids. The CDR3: CSVVERGDSPLHF. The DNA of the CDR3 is TGCAGCGTTGTTGAGCGGGGGGACTCACCCCTCCACTTT.

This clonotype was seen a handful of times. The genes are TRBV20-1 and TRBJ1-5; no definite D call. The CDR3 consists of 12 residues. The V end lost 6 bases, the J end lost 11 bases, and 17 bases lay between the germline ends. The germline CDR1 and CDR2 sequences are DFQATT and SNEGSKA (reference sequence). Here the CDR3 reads CSAVDETWAQHF. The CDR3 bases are TGCAGTGCGGTGGACGAAACATGGGCCCAGCATTTT.

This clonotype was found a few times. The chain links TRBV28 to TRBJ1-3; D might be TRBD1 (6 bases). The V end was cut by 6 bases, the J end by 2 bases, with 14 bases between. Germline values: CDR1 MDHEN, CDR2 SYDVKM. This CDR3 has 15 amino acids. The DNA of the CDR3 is TGTGCCAGCAGCTCCGGACAGAGAACTGGAAACACCATATATTTT. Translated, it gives CASSSGQRTGNTIYF. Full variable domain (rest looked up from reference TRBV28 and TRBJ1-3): DVKVTQSSRYLVKRTGEKVFLECVQDMDHENMFWYRQDPGLGLRLIYFSYDVKMKEKGDIPEGYSVSREKKERFSLILESASTNQTSMYLCASSSGQRTGNTIYFGEGSWLTVV.

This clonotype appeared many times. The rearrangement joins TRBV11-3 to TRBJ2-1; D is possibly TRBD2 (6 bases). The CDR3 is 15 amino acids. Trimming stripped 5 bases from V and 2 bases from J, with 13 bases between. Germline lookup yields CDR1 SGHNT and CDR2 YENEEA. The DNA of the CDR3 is TGTGCCAGCAGCCCCCATAGCGGACCCTACAATGAGCAGTTCTTC. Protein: CASSPHSGPYNEQFF.

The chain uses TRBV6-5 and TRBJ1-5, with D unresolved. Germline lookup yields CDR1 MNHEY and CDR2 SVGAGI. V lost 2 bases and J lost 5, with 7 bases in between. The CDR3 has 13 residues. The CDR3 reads CASSYVAHQPQHF. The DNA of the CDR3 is TGTGCCAGCAGTTACGTCGCGCATCAGCCCCAGCATTTT.

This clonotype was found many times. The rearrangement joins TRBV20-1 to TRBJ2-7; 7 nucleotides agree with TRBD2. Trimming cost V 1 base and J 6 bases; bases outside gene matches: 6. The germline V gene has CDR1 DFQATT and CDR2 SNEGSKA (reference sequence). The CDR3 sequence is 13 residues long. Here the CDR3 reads CSARGGDYGEQYF. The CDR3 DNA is TGCAGTGCTAGAGGAGGGGACTACGGCGAGCAGTACTTC.

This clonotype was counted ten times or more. The CDR3 reads CASSRNTGELFF. In nucleotides, the CDR3 is TGTGCCAGCAGCAGGAACACCGGGGAGCTGTTTTTT. V gene TRBV7-2 combines with J gene TRBJ2-2; D not certain. Germline values: CDR1 SGHTA, CDR2 FQGNSA. The CDR3 spans 12 residues. V lost 5 bases to trimming and J lost 1 base, with 2 bases between them. Full variable domain (rest looked up from reference TRBV7-2 and TRBJ2-2): GAGVSQSPSNKVTEKGKDVELRCDPISGHTALYWYRQSLGQGLEFLIYFQGNSAPDKSGLPSDRFSAERTGGSVSTLTIQRTQQEDSAVYLCASSRNTGELFFGEGSRLTVL.

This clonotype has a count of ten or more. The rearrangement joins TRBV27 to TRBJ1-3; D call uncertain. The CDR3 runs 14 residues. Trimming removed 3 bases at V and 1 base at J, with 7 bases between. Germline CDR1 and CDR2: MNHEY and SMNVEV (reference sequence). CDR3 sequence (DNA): TGTGCCAGCAGTTTCATGGGGTCTGGAAACACCATATATTTT. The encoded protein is CASSFMGSGNTIYF.

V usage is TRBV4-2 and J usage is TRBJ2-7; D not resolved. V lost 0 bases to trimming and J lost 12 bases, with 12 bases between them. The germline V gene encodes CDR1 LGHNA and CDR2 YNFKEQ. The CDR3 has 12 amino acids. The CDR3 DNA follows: TGTGCCAGCAGCCAAGAGTACGGGCCGAGGTACTTC. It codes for CASSQEYGPRYF.

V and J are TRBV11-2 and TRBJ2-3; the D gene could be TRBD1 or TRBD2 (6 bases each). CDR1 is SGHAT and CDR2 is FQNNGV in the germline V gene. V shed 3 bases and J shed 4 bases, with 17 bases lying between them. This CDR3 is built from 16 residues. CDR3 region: CASSFSSGGVPDTQYF. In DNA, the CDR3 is TGTGCCAGCAGCTTCAGTTCCGGGGGCGTCCCAGATACGCAGTATTTT. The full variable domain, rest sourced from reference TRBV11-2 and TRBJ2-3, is EAGVAQSPRYKIIEKRQSVAFWCNPISGHATLYWYQQILGQGPKLLIQFQNNGVVDDSQLPKDRFSAERLKGVDSTLKIQPAKLEDSAVYLCASSFSSGGVPDTQYFGPGTRLTVL.

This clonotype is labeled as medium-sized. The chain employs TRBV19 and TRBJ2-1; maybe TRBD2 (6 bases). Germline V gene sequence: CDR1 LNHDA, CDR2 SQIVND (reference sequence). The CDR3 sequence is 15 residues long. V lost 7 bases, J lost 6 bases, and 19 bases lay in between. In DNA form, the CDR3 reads TGTGCCAGTAACCCCGGGGCGGGGTCCGCCAATGAGCAGTTCTTC. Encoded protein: CASNPGAGSANEQFF. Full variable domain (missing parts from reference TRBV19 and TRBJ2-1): DGGITQSPKYLFRKEGQNVTLSCEQNLNHDAMYWYRQDPGQGLRLIYYSQIVNDFQKGDIAEGYSVSREKKESFPLTVTSAQKNPTAFYLCASNPGAGSANEQFFGPGTRLTVL.

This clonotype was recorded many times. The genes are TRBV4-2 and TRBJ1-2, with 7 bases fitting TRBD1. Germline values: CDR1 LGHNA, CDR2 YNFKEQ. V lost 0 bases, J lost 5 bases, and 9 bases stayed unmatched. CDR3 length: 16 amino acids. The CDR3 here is CASSQDLGDSLYGYTF. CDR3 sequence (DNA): TGTGCCAGCAGCCAAGATCTAGGGGACAGTCTATATGGCTACACCTTC.

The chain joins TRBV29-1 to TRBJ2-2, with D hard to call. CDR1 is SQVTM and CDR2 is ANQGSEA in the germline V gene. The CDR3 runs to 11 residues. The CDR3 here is CSGRNTGELFF. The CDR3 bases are TGCTCCGGACGGAACACCGGGGAGCTGTTTTTT.

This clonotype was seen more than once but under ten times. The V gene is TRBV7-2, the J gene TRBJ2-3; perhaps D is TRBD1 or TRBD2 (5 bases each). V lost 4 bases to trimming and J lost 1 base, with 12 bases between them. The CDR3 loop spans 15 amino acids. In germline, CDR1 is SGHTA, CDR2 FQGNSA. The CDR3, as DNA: TGTGCCAGCAGCTGGGGACCAGGGCGCACAGATACGCAGTATTTT. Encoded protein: CASSWGPGRTDTQYF. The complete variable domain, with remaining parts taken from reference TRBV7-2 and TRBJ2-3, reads GAGVSQSPSNKVTEKGKDVELRCDPISGHTALYWYRQSLGQGLEFLIYFQGNSAPDKSGLPSDRFSAERTGGSVSTLTIQRTQQEDSAVYLCASSWGPGRTDTQYFGPGTRLTVL.

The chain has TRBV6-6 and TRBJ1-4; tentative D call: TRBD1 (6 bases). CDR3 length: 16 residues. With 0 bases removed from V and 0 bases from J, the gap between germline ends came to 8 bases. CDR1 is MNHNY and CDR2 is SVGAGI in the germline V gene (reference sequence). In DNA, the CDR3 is TGTGCCAGCAGTTACTCCTGGACAGCAACTAATGAAAAACTGTTTTTT. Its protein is CASSYSWTATNEKLFF.